These 20 T cell receptor beta chains originate from one sample sequenced in a study of blood T cells in healthy people across ages. Primed by a sample-barcoded 5' primer and a J-beta primer mix, a second PCR proceeded for 7 to 11 cycles. TCRdb reprocessed the 5' RACE reads via MiXCR and lists one record per CDR3 protein. The sample has approximately 1,000,000 distinct CDR3 sequences, 35% to 50% seen once. Sequenced input: blood. These receptors all come from a woman aged 55-69 years in good health.

This clonotype turned up a few times. The chain employs TRBV20-1 and TRBJ2-5, with D perhaps TRBD1 (5 bases). The V end was cut by 4 bases, the J end by 0 bases, with 15 bases between. This CDR3 is 15 amino acids long. Looked up from germline, CDR1 is DFQATT and CDR2 is SNEGSKA (reference sequence). CDR3 sequence (DNA): TGCAGTGCTACGACAGATGCAGGTGACCAAGAGACCCAGTACTTC. Its translation: CSATTDAGDQETQYF.

The chain joins TRBV29-1 to TRBJ2-7; D is unresolved. The V end lost 5 bases, the J end lost 7 bases, and 18 bases lay between the germline ends. This CDR3 is 13 amino acids long. Looked up from germline, CDR1 is SQVTM and CDR2 is ANQGSEA. The CDR3 sequence is CSVRRGSYNEQYF. In nucleotides, the CDR3 is TGCAGCGTTAGAAGAGGCTCCTACAATGAGCAGTACTTC.

The sample holds many counts of this clonotype. The chain is built from TRBV20-1 and TRBJ2-1; D tentatively fits TRBD1 or TRBD2 (5 bases each). Germline-derived CDR1 and CDR2 are DFQATT and SNEGSKA (reference sequence). This CDR3 has 13 amino acids. The V end was cut by 4 bases, the J end by 5 bases, with 12 bases between. The CDR3 region is CSAIGDLDNEQFF. The CDR3 DNA follows: TGCAGTGCTATCGGGGACCTCGACAATGAGCAGTTCTTC.

Here the CDR3 DNA reads TGTGCCAGCTCAGCCTCGGGACTTCTGTACCAAGAGACCCAGTACTTC. It translates to CASSASGLLYQETQYF. This chain links TRBV18 with TRBJ2-5; maybe TRBD2 (6 bases). Trimming pared 5 bases from V and 0 bases from J, leaving 16 bases between. Germline lookup yields CDR1 KGHSH and CDR2 LQKENI. The CDR3 consists of 16 residues.

The chain is built from TRBV11-3 and TRBJ2-5; 7 bases match TRBD1. Germline CDR1 SGHNT, CDR2 YENEEA. This CDR3 has 13 residues. The V gene end was trimmed by 2 bases and the J gene end by 4 bases; junction bases not matched to a gene: 1. This CDR3 reads CASSLYRGETQYF. Written as DNA, the CDR3 is TGTGCCAGCAGCTTATACAGGGGAGAGACCCAGTACTTC.

This clonotype was seen more than once but under ten times. V and J are TRBV2 and TRBJ2-1; 10 nucleotides align to TRBD2. The CDR3 has 15 amino acids. With V trimmed by 6 bases and J by 3 bases, 5 bases remained unmatched. CDR1 is SNHLY and CDR2 is FYNNEI in the germline V gene. Here the CDR3 reads CASRRTSGGYNEQFF. The CDR3 coding sequence is TGTGCCAGCAGGCGGACTAGCGGAGGCTACAATGAGCAGTTCTTC.

This clonotype was counted once. This chain uses TRBV6-9 with TRBJ2-3, with 8 bases lining up with TRBD2. With V trimmed by 6 bases and J by 4 bases, 9 bases remained unmatched. Germline assignment: CDR1 MNHGY and CDR2 SVAAGI. This CDR3 has 15 amino acids. CDR3 in amino acids: CASSYTGLVSDTQYF. For the CDR3, the DNA is TGTGCCAGCAGCTATACGGGACTAGTTTCAGATACGCAGTATTTT.

This sequence joins TRBV28 and TRBJ2-1; TRBD1 matches 8 bases. The CDR3 contains 15 residues. Looked up from germline, CDR1 is MDHEN and CDR2 is SYDVKM. J lost 6 bases, V lost 2 bases, and 6 bases had no gene match. In nucleotides, the CDR3 is TGTGCCAGCAGTTTAGTTCAGGGGGCAGCCAATGAGCAGTTCTTC. Its protein product is CASSLVQGAANEQFF.

The rearrangement joins TRBV20-1 to TRBJ2-3, with D tentatively TRBD1 (5 bases). This CDR3 is built from 12 residues. Germline loops: CDR1 DFQATT, CDR2 SNEGSKA (reference sequence). Between the trimmed V and J ends, which lost 7 bases and 5 bases, there was a span of 13 bases. The CDR3 DNA is TGCAGTGAGAGGACACACCAAGATACGCAGTATTTT. Residues: CSERTHQDTQYF.

The J gene is TRBJ2-1, the V gene TRBV7-2; D is unresolved. The V gene lost 5 bases and the J gene lost 6 bases, with 11 bases spanning the gap. There are 13 residues in the CDR3. In germline, CDR1 is SGHTA, CDR2 FQGNSA. The CDR3 is CASSPAWANEQFF. In nucleotides, the CDR3 is TGTGCCAGCAGCCCGGCTTGGGCCAATGAGCAGTTCTTC.

This clonotype was seen a few times. The V gene is TRBV29-1, the J gene TRBJ2-5, with 10 positions matching TRBD2. With V trimmed by 5 bases and J by 11 bases, 11 bases remained unmatched. Looked up from germline, CDR1 is SQVTM and CDR2 is ANQGSEA. This CDR3 has 13 amino acids. The CDR3, as DNA: TGCAGCGTTTCTAGCGGGAGTAGGAATGAGCAGTACTTC. Protein sequence: CSVSSGSRNEQYF.

This clonotype was detected only a few times. The gene calls are TRBV12-3 or TRBV12-4 and TRBJ2-1; 10 nucleotides align to TRBD2. J gave up 3 bases and V 5 bases, and 10 bases lay outside the gene matches. This CDR3 has 17 amino acids. DNA for the CDR3: TGTGCCAGCAGTCTTCTCTCTGCTAGCGGGGGCTACAATGAGCAGTTCTTC. Protein sequence: CASSLLSASGGYNEQFF.

This chain links TRBV29-1 with TRBJ2-3, with D hard to call. Per germline, CDR1 SQVTM and CDR2 ANQGSEA. Trimming took off 7 bases at V and 4 bases at J, with 18 bases between the two ends. The CDR3 extends over 14 amino acids. This CDR3 reads CSARVGGKADTQYF. The DNA of the CDR3 is TGCAGCGCCAGAGTCGGCGGTAAAGCAGATACGCAGTATTTT.

V gene TRBV7-9 combines with J gene TRBJ1-6; 7 nucleotides line up with TRBD1. The CDR3 loop spans 14 amino acids. V gave up 8 bases and J gave up 10 bases; unmatched junction bases: 11. CDR1 and CDR2 (germline): SEHNR, FQNEAQ (reference sequence). CDR3 in amino acids: CASRSQGVDSPLHF. CDR3 nucleotide sequence: TGTGCCAGCCGATCTCAGGGGGTAGACTCACCCCTCCACTTT.

To note about this clonotype: The germline gene is not matched at one end of the junction; a read error may be the cause. The rearrangement joins TRBV29-1 to TRBJ1-2; D is unresolved. The CDR3 totals 11 residues. Germline assignment: CDR1 SQVTM and CDR2 ANQGSEA. The CDR3 here is CSIEGNYGYTF. CDR3 in DNA: TGCAGCATTGAAGGAAACTATGGCTACACCTTC.

As DNA, the CDR3 is TGTGCCAGCAGCAAGGGGGCGCGGGGCTACACCTTC. It yields the protein CASSKGARGYTF. The chain is built from TRBV9 and TRBJ1-2, with 7 bases aligning to TRBD1. Germline CDR1 and CDR2: SGDLS and YYNGEE. The V gene end was trimmed by 4 bases and the J gene end by 8 bases; junction bases not matched to a gene: 5. The CDR3 has 12 amino acids.

This clonotype was observed a handful of times. The chain is built from TRBV27 and TRBJ2-7, with D possibly being TRBD2 (5 bases). V lost 2 bases and J 2 bases, leaving 13 bases between the germline ends. The CDR3 is made up of 15 amino acids. Germline V gene sequence: CDR1 MNHEY, CDR2 SMNVEV (reference sequence). The CDR3: CASSLVRGEPYEQYF. The CDR3 bases are TGTGCCAGCAGTTTAGTCCGGGGAGAGCCCTACGAGCAGTACTTC.

The rearrangement uses TRBV19 and TRBJ2-7, with TRBD1 as a possible D gene (5 bases). Germline CDR1 is LNHDA and CDR2 is SQIVND (reference sequence). The CDR3 is 14 amino acids. Trimming left V 4 bases short and J 3 bases short, with 13 bases between. The CDR3 reads CASSTGLGDYEQYF. The CDR3 region has the DNA TGTGCCAGTAGTACAGGGCTTGGGGACTACGAGCAGTACTTC.

The chain has TRBV2 and TRBJ1-4; the D gene is possibly TRBD1 (5 bases). Trimming shortened V by 1 base and J by 6 bases, and 9 bases separated the two germline ends. CDR1 SNHLY and CDR2 FYNNEI come from the germline V gene. The CDR3 loop spans 14 amino acids. CDR3 sequence reads: CASSEGGRDEKLFF. CDR3 sequence (DNA): TGTGCCAGCAGTGAAGGGGGCAGGGATGAAAAACTGTTTTTT.

The CDR3 coding sequence is TGCGCCAGCAGCTCCGGTTGGGAGACCCAGTACTTC. Protein: CASSSGWETQYF. This chain connects TRBV5-1 to TRBJ2-5, with D unresolved. The CDR3 runs to 12 residues. Deletions cut 3 bases from V and 5 bases from J, with 8 bases between. Germline V gene lookup returns CDR1 SGHRS and CDR2 YFSETQ. The full variable domain, its missing parts supplied by reference TRBV5-1 and TRBJ2-5, is KAGVTQTPRYLIKTRGQQVTLSCSPISGHRSVSWYQQTPGQGLQFLFEYFSETQRNKGNFPGRFSGRQFSNSRSEMNVSTLELGDSALYLCASSSGWETQYFGPGTRLLVL.